This entry lists 12 T cell receptor beta chains sequenced from one sample in a study of shared clonotypes between healthy human individuals. The repertoire was sequenced with immunoSEQ multiplex PCR; TCRdb's copy has only in-frame clones and lacks some. The table lists around 320,000 clones, around 86% of them singletons. Input material: memory CD8+ T cells sorted from blood. The subset was: CD45RO+ cells pooled with CCR7-negative TemRA cells. The receptors shown here come from a man aged 18 to 29 in good health.

The genes are TRBV2 and TRBJ1-2; TRBD1 matches 8 bases. The CDR3 loop spans 14 amino acids. V lost 5 bases to trimming and J lost 4 bases; unmatched junction nucleotides: 6. Germline-derived CDR1 and CDR2 are SNHLY and FYNNEI. CDR3 in amino acids: CASSNGQGIYGYTF. The DNA of the CDR3 is TGTGCCAGCAGTAACGGACAGGGTATCTATGGCTACACCTTC.

The chain is built from TRBV10-2 and TRBJ1-5; D ambiguous. The length of the CDR3 is 14 residues. Deletions cut 8 bases from V and 4 bases from J, with 15 bases between. Germline CDR1 reads WSHSY; CDR2 reads SAAADI. The CDR3 nucleotides are TGCGCCAGCGGGCCGGAAGGGCGTAATCAGCCCCAGCATTTT. Translated, it gives CASGPEGRNQPQHF.

This clone was observed many times. This chain's CDR3 is CASSLDGTHYEQFF. CDR3 in DNA: TGTGCCAGCAGCTTGGATGGGACCCACTATGAGCAGTTCTTC. This chain connects TRBV5-4 to TRBJ2-1; D could derive from TRBD1 or TRBD2 (5 bases each). V was trimmed by 0 bases and J by 8 bases, leaving 12 bases between them. The CDR3 runs to 14 residues. Germline V gene lookup returns CDR1 SGHNT and CDR2 YYREEE (reference sequence).

The chain couples TRBV30 to TRBJ2-3; the match to TRBD2 covers 7 bases. The CDR3 is 14 amino acids. CDR1 and CDR2 from the germline V gene are GTSNPN and SVGIG (reference sequence). V dropped 8 bases and J dropped 5; count of bases not matched to a gene: 13. The CDR3 region is CASCLRGTGDTQYF. CDR3 nucleotide sequence: TGTGCCAGTTGTTTGCGGGGGACGGGAGATACGCAGTATTTT.

The chain is built from TRBV19 and TRBJ2-7; 9 nucleotides align to TRBD1. Germline-derived CDR1 and CDR2 are LNHDA and SQIVND (reference sequence). The length of the CDR3 is 19 residues. J was trimmed by 5 bases and V by 4 bases; bases with no gene match: 21. The CDR3 region is CASSTEMIHRDRVVHEQYF. The CDR3 DNA reads TGTGCCAGTAGTACGGAAATGATACACCGGGACAGGGTAGTCCACGAGCAGTACTTC.

The V gene is TRBV30, the J gene TRBJ1-5; D possibly corresponds to TRBD1 (6 bases). CDR3 length equals 15 residues. Trimming cost V 2 bases and J 0 bases, with 11 bases left between them. Per germline, CDR1 GTSNPN and CDR2 SVGIG (reference sequence). CDR3 coding DNA: TGTGCCTGGAGTTCTGGGGGCGCTAGCAATCAGCCCCAGCATTTT. Amino acid sequence: CAWSSGGASNQPQHF.

V gene TRBV7-9 combines with J gene TRBJ2-7; 7 bases match TRBD1. The CDR3 has 15 amino acids. Germline V gene sequence: CDR1 SEHNR, CDR2 FQNEAQ (reference sequence). The junction had 7 bases not matched to a gene; V was cut back by 5 bases and J by 0 bases. CDR3 sequence: CASSKTTGISYEQYF. Written as DNA, the CDR3 is TGTGCCAGCAGCAAGACGACAGGGATCTCCTACGAGCAGTACTTC.

This clone was detected only once. This chain connects TRBV11-1 to TRBJ1-5, with D possibly matching TRBD1 (6 bases). The CDR3 runs 16 residues. Germline lookup yields CDR1 SGHAT and CDR2 FQDESV (reference sequence). V lost 2 bases and J lost 0, with 11 bases in between. For the CDR3, the DNA is TGTGCCAGCAGCTTAAGGACAGCTCATAGCAATCAGCCCCAGCATTTT. Protein: CASSLRTAHSNQPQHF. Drawing the rest from reference TRBV11-1 and TRBJ1-5, the complete variable domain is EAEVAQSPRYKITEKSQAVAFWCDPISGHATLYWYRQILGQGPELLVQFQDESVVDDSQLPKDRFSAERLKGVDSTLKIQPAELGDSAMYLCASSLRTAHSNQPQHFGDGTRLSIL.

This clone was picked up many times. The rearrangement links TRBV6-1 to TRBJ1-6, with a weak D call TRBD1 (5 bases). Germline V gene sequence: CDR1 MNHNS, CDR2 SASEGT. The CDR3 has 17 amino acids. The germline V and J ends were trimmed by 2 bases and 4 bases, with 15 bases remaining between them. CDR3 nucleotides: TGTGCCAGCAGTGAAAGGGTCCAGGGCTCATATAATTCACCCCTCCACTTT. It is translated as CASSERVQGSYNSPLHF.

The chain has TRBV27 and TRBJ2-7, with TRBD2 as a possible D gene (5 bases). This CDR3 is built from 12 residues. Germline V gene data show CDR1 as MNHEY and CDR2 as SMNVEV (reference sequence). Trimming removed 8 bases from V and 6 bases from J, with 14 bases in between. The DNA for the CDR3 is TGTGCCAGCGGGTATGGACTTGGCGAGCAGTACTTC. It encodes CASGYGLGEQYF.

The rearrangement uses TRBV27 and TRBJ2-7, with 8 bases identical to TRBD1. Germline trimming cut 3 bases from V and 4 bases from J; bases unmatched to any gene: 5. CDR1 is MNHEY, CDR2 SMNVEV, per germline (reference sequence). This CDR3 has 14 residues. The CDR3 region is CASSFTGGEYEQYF. The CDR3 DNA sequence: TGTGCCAGCAGTTTTACAGGGGGTGAATACGAGCAGTACTTC.

The V call is TRBV10-3, the J call TRBJ2-7; D is possibly TRBD1 (6 bases). CDR1 is ENHRY and CDR2 is SYGVKD in the germline V gene. This CDR3 is built from 13 residues. Trimming pared 4 bases from V and 3 bases from J, leaving 10 bases between. The CDR3 bases are TGTGCCATCAGTGGACAGGTGAACTACGAGCAGTACTTC. Translated: CAISGQVNYEQYF.